The entry below gives a single T cell receptor (beta chain) sequence along with its context. The protocol was immunoSEQ multiplex PCR, while the TCRdb copy is restricted to in-frame clones and leaves out a portion. The table has 200,000 to 250,000 clones, roughly 77% seen once; the top ten hold roughly 5.9%. This sample is part of a study of cytotoxic CD8 clonotypes in ibrutinib-treated CLL. Study-wide context: After median approximately 74 months, roughly 14 stayed in remission, about 12 progressed; responses about 24 partial, 2 complete.

Looked up from germline, CDR1 is MNHNY and CDR2 is SVGAGI (reference sequence). Deletions cut 4 bases from V and 8 bases from J, with 5 bases between. The CDR3 totals 11 residues. The chain combines TRBV6-6 with TRBJ2-2, with D unresolved. The sequence was obtained from a human donor with chronic lymphocytic leukemia. Source: PBMCs, taken after 12 months of ibrutinib treatment. As DNA, the CDR3 is TGTGCCAGCAGTTTCAAAGGGGAGCTGTTTTTT. It translates to CASSFKGELFF.